This T cell receptor beta chain derives from a study of blood T cell repertoires in COVID-19. V was trimmed by 0 bases and J by 6 bases, leaving 10 bases between them. Germline assignment: CDR1 SGHRS and CDR2 YFSETQ. This CDR3 contains 14 residues. Data came from immunoSEQ multiplex PCR; TCRdb stores just in-frame clones and leaves some out. The table lists about 320,000 clones, 65% to 90% of them singletons. Sequenced input: peripheral blood. The chain joins TRBV5-1 to TRBJ2-1; D not certain. This TCR derives from a human donor in a cohort sampled during active COVID-19. The CDR3 reads CASSLDSLPNEQFF. The CDR3 bases are TGCGCCAGCAGCTTGGATTCGCTACCCAATGAGCAGTTCTTC.